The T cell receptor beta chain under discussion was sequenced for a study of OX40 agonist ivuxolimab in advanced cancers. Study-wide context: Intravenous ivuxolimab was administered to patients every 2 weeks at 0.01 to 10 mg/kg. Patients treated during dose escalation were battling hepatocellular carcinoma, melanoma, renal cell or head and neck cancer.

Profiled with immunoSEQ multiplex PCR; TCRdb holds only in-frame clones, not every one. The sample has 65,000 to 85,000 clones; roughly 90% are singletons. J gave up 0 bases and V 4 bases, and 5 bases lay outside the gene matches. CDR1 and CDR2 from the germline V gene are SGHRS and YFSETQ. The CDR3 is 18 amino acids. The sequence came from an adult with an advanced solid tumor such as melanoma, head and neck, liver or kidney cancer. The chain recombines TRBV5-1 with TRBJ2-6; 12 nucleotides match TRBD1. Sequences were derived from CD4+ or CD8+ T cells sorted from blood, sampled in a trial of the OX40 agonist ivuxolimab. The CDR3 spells CASSPGQGAVSGANVLTF. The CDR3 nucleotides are TGCGCCAGCAGCCCGGGACAGGGGGCGGTCTCTGGGGCCAACGTCCTGACTTTC.